The 14 T cell receptor beta chains in this list originate from one sample, sequenced in a study of CD8+ T cells in alopecia areata. cDNA reverse transcribed from extracted RNA served as the sequencing template. The method was immunoSEQ multiplex PCR; TCRdb's version includes in-frame clones alone and lacks a portion of them. Of some 170,000 clones listed, about 63% are singletons. The sequencing used CD4+ T cells sorted from blood, collected at week 0. All receptors derive from a human donor with alopecia areata.

This chain links TRBV5-1 with TRBJ2-1; 8 nucleotides line up with TRBD2. Germline trimming cut 0 bases from V and 3 bases from J; bases unmatched to any gene: 2. CDR1 is SGHRS and CDR2 is YFSETQ in the germline V gene. The CDR3 loop spans 15 amino acids. CDR3 amino acids: CASSLARGGYNEQFF. CDR3 coding DNA: TGCGCCAGCAGCTTGGCTCGGGGGGGCTACAATGAGCAGTTCTTC.

The chain links TRBV30 to TRBJ1-2, with D unclear. V was shortened by 6 bases and J by 4 bases, with 15 bases between the two germline ends. Germline CDR1 is GTSNPN and CDR2 is SVGIG (reference sequence). This CDR3 is built from 13 residues. The CDR3 coding sequence is TGTGCCTGTCCTCAGGTACGGGGCTATGGCTACACCTTC. Amino acid sequence: CACPQVRGYGYTF.

This clone has only a few counts. The gene calls are TRBV29-1 and TRBJ2-7; TRBD1 aligns across 7 bases. CDR1 is SQVTM, CDR2 ANQGSEA, per germline. This CDR3 is built from 13 residues. The V and J ends lost 7 bases and 2 bases, in that order; junction bases with no gene match: 8. CDR3 amino acids: CSGTSDRTYEQYF. DNA for the CDR3: TGCAGCGGAACATCGGACAGGACCTACGAGCAGTACTTC.

This clone has only one observation. Here the CDR3 DNA reads TGTGCCTGGAGTGTCTCCAGAGGCTACACCTTC. Protein: CAWSVSRGYTF. The rearrangement uses TRBV30 and TRBJ1-2; D gene unclear. This CDR3 has 11 amino acids. V was cut by 0 bases and J by 8 bases, with 7 bases left in between. Germline lookup yields CDR1 GTSNPN and CDR2 SVGIG (reference sequence).

The V call is TRBV25-1, the J call TRBJ2-3; no clear D gene. V shed 2 bases and J shed 4 bases, with 13 bases lying between them. This CDR3 has 15 residues. Germline loops: CDR1 MGHDK, CDR2 SYGVNS. In nucleotides, the CDR3 is TGTGCCAGCAGTGAACACCTGGGTGGGGCAGATACGCAGTATTTT. Translating it yields CASSEHLGGADTQYF.

CDR3 nucleotide sequence: TGTGCCATCAGCGGGACAGGGGTTGGCACAGATACGCAGTATTTT. Its translation: CAISGTGVGTDTQYF. This chain links TRBV10-3 with TRBJ2-3; TRBD1 agrees at 10 bases. The CDR3 extends over 15 amino acids. J lost 1 base, V lost 6 bases, and 4 bases had no gene match. Germline CDR1 reads ENHRY; CDR2 reads SYGVKD.

V gene TRBV9 combines with J gene TRBJ1-2; D not resolved. Trimming removed 0 bases at V and 8 bases at J, with 11 bases between. The CDR3 has 13 amino acids. CDR1 and CDR2 (germline): SGDLS, YYNGEE. The CDR3 DNA reads TGTGCCAGCAGCGTAGAGAATCGCCAGGGCTACACCTTC. Translating gives CASSVENRQGYTF.

This clone has only a few counts. The rearrangement links TRBV2 to TRBJ1-5; TRBD1 matches at 9 bases. Germline V gives CDR1 SNHLY, CDR2 FYNNEI. This CDR3 has 13 amino acids. V was clipped by 7 bases and J by 5 bases; unmatched bases: 3. The CDR3 loop reads CASNRGPDQPQHF. The CDR3 DNA is TGTGCCAGCAACAGGGGGCCGGATCAGCCCCAGCATTTT.

This chain uses TRBV14 with TRBJ2-3; 10 positions match TRBD2. From germline, CDR1 is SGHDN and CDR2 FVKESK. This CDR3 has 13 residues. The V segment lost 8 bases and the J segment 1 base; nucleotides outside the gene matches: 0. CDR3 region: CASGLAGTDTQYF. Written as DNA, the CDR3 is TGTGCCAGCGGACTAGCGGGCACAGATACGCAGTATTTT.

This rearrangement joins TRBV10-3 to TRBJ1-5, with D possibly being TRBD1 (6 bases). The CDR3 extends over 13 amino acids. V was pared by 5 bases and J by 8 bases, with 13 bases between. Germline CDR1 and CDR2: ENHRY and SYGVKD. The CDR3 bases are TGTGCCATCAGTACAGGGAGTACGGAGCCCCAGCATTTT. This sequence encodes CAISTGSTEPQHF.

The chain couples TRBV2 to TRBJ1-2, with TRBD1 identical over 8 bases. The CDR3 is 14 residues long. Per germline, CDR1 SNHLY and CDR2 FYNNEI. Trimming removed 6 bases from V and 3 bases from J; junction bases left unmatched: 6. CDR3 DNA: TGTGCCAGCAGGGGGGACAGGCTGTACTATGGCTACACCTTC. The encoded protein is CASRGDRLYYGYTF.

This clone was detected only once. This rearrangement joins TRBV5-6 to TRBJ2-1, with D possibly being TRBD2 (7 bases). Trimming stripped 1 base from V and 2 bases from J, with 13 bases between. Looked up from germline, CDR1 is SGHDT and CDR2 is YYEEEE. This CDR3 region has 16 residues. CDR3 DNA: TGTGCCAGCAGCTTGATGCGGGGGCCAACCTACAATGAGCAGTTCTTC. Translation: CASSLMRGPTYNEQFF.

This clone has only a few counts. The V gene is TRBV29-1, the J gene TRBJ1-1, with D possibly TRBD1 on 5 matching bases. The CDR3 is 13 amino acids. Trimming took 7 bases from V and 4 from J, leaving 16 bases between them. The V gene's germline CDR1 is SQVTM and CDR2 ANQGSEA. This chain's CDR3 is CSARRGGSTEAFF. The CDR3 DNA sequence: TGCAGCGCCCGGAGGGGTGGGAGCACTGAAGCTTTCTTT.

The rearrangement links TRBV7-6 to TRBJ2-2; no clear D gene. Germline V lookup: CDR1 SGHVS, CDR2 FNYEAQ. This CDR3 spans 15 amino acids. Trimming took 3 bases from V and 6 from J, leaving 14 bases between them. This CDR3 is CASSFFGIFPGELFF. CDR3 sequence (DNA): TGTGCCAGCAGCTTTTTCGGAATATTTCCCGGGGAGCTGTTTTTT.